Below, 7 T cell receptor beta chains from the same sample are listed, as sequenced in a study of blood T cell repertoires in COVID-19. Here immunoSEQ multiplex PCR was the method, and the copy in TCRdb shows in-frame clones only, minus some. The table has about 160,000 clones, roughly 90% seen once; the top ten hold 4% to 5%. The material sequenced was peripheral blood. The source is a woman aged 60-70 years with active or convalescent COVID-19.

The chain links TRBV12-3 or TRBV12-4 to TRBJ2-5; D uncertain. The CDR3 runs to 12 residues. V lost 7 bases and J 5 bases, leaving 11 bases between the germline ends. This chain's CDR3 is CASTDSPETQYF. CDR3 nucleotide sequence: TGTGCCAGCACCGATAGTCCGGAGACCCAGTACTTC.

This chain links TRBV5-4 with TRBJ2-2; 8 bases line up with TRBD1. CDR3 length: 16 amino acids. The V gene end was trimmed by 4 bases and the J gene end by 3 bases; junction bases not matched to a gene: 8. The V gene's germline CDR1 is SGHNT and CDR2 YYREEE (reference sequence). CDR3 sequence reads: CASSGGQGRDTGELFF. The CDR3 region has the DNA TGTGCCAGCAGCGGCGGACAGGGAAGGGACACCGGGGAGCTGTTTTTT.

This chain joins TRBV3-1 (or the pseudogene TRBV3-2) and TRBJ1-2; 10 bases line up with TRBD1. CDR3 length: 19 residues. Looked up from germline, CDR1 is LGHDT and CDR2 is YNNKEL (reference sequence). J was trimmed by 5 bases and V by 1 base; bases with no gene match: 16. The CDR3 reads CASSQGTRTGGMRGYGYTF. The CDR3 coding sequence is TGTGCCAGCAGCCAAGGGACAAGGACAGGGGGAATGAGAGGGTATGGCTACACCTTC.

The chain has TRBV10-3 and TRBJ1-3; 8 bases match TRBD1. J was trimmed by 1 base and V by 3 bases; bases with no gene match: 5. The CDR3 loop spans 16 amino acids. Germline V gene data show CDR1 as ENHRY and CDR2 as SYGVKD. The CDR3 region is CAISENQGASGNTIYF. CDR3 nucleotides: TGTGCCATCAGTGAAAATCAGGGGGCATCTGGAAACACCATATATTTT.

This chain links TRBV15 with TRBJ1-4; D is perhaps TRBD1 (5 bases). The germline V and J ends were trimmed by 8 bases and 6 bases, with 19 bases remaining between them. The CDR3 is 15 amino acids. Germline CDR1 reads LNHNV; CDR2 reads YYDKDF (reference sequence). CDR3 in DNA: TGTGCCACCGGGGCAGGCAGGGAAGTACATGAAAAACTGTTTTTT. As protein: CATGAGREVHEKLFF. The complete variable domain, with remaining parts taken from reference TRBV15 and TRBJ1-4, reads DAMVIQNPRYQVTQFGKPVTLSCSQTLNHNVMYWYQQKSSQAPKLLFHYYDKDFNNEADTPDNFQSRRPNTSFCFLDIRSPGLGDTAMYLCATGAGREVHEKLFFGSGTQLSVL.

The rearrangement uses TRBV25-1 and TRBJ2-1; TRBD2 aligns across 11 bases. The length of the CDR3 is 16 residues. CDR1 and CDR2 (germline): MGHDK, SYGVNS. Trimming cost V 3 bases and J 9 bases; bases outside gene matches: 10. The CDR3 sequence: CASSDLLAGGLTEQFF. CDR3 DNA sequence: TGTGCCAGCAGTGACCTCCTAGCGGGGGGTCTTACTGAGCAGTTCTTC. The full variable domain, rest sourced from reference TRBV25-1 and TRBJ2-1, is EADIYQTPRYLVIGTGKKITLECSQTMGHDKMYWYQQDPGMELHLIHYSYGVNSTEKGDLSSESTVSRIRTEHFPLTLESARPSHTSQYLCASSDLLAGGLTEQFFGPGTRLTVL.

The V and J genes are TRBV7-2 and TRBJ1-2; no firm D call. Deletions cut 8 bases from V and 6 bases from J, with 19 bases between. Germline CDR1 SGHTA, CDR2 FQGNSA. This CDR3 comprises 14 residues. CDR3 sequence: CASPPGSDKNGYTF. For the CDR3, the DNA is TGTGCCAGCCCGCCAGGATCTGACAAGAATGGCTACACCTTC.